This note documents a single T cell receptor (beta chain) sequence. Its antigen is not known. Clones were sequenced by immunoSEQ multiplex PCR, and TCRdb holds only the in-frame ones, with some missing. The data hold more than 150,000 clones, with approximately 92% observed a single time. This sample is drawn from a study of T cell responses to AZD1222 COVID-19 vaccine. Study results and limitations: Unmutated variant regions are reportedly targeted by nearly half of spike-specific TCRs. Vaccination with two AZD1222 doses was followed by a rise in Spike-specific TCR breadth and depth.

V lost 4 bases and J lost 5; bases outside the gene matches: 8. Germline V lookup: CDR1 SGHNT, CDR2 YYREEE (reference sequence). The CDR3 has 15 amino acids. The sequencing used peripheral blood, collected on day 0 of AZD1222 vaccination. The TCR originated in an adult in good health. The V gene is TRBV5-4, the J gene TRBJ2-5; TRBD1 aligns across 10 bases. CDR3 residues: CASSKTTGGGETQYF. The CDR3 DNA is TGTGCCAGCAGCAAGACGACAGGGGGCGGTGAGACCCAGTACTTC.